This T cell receptor beta chain was sequenced in a study of blood T cell repertoires in COVID-19. As for the study in general: The origin of the acute and convalescent COVID-19 samples was the United States, Italy and Spain. T cells, B-cell-depleted T cells, or PBMCs supplied cDNA or gDNA.

As originally analysed: Nucleated cell counts were estimated from reference gene primer amplification. Assay: immunoSEQ multiplex PCR; the TCRdb copy retains only in-frame clones and omits some. The DNA was the basis for D and trimming; V, J and clone size are from that table. Of roughly 120,000 clones listed, around nine tenths are singletons. V lost 4 bases, J lost 0 bases, and 10 bases lay in between. This CDR3 is 15 amino acids long. CDR1 SGHRS and CDR2 YFSETQ come from the germline V gene. The clonotype was recovered from a woman aged 50 to 60 with acute or convalescent COVID-19. Input material: peripheral blood. J is TRBJ2-2 and V is TRBV5-1, with D possibly being TRBD2 (6 bases). CDR3 sequence: CASSSGGTNTGELFF. In nucleotides, the CDR3 is TGCGCCAGCAGCAGTGGGGGGACGAACACCGGGGAGCTGTTTTTT.